This T cell receptor beta chain was profiled in a study of blood T cell repertoires in COVID-19. Produced via immunoSEQ multiplex PCR; TCRdb's table is partial and in-frame only. The repertoire consists of about 300,000 clones, with around 86% occurring once and the leading ten covering approximately 1.5%. The CDR3 is made up of 17 amino acids. Germline V gene lookup returns CDR1 LGHDT and CDR2 YNNKEL (reference sequence). Trimming removed 0 bases from V and 4 bases from J; junction bases left unmatched: 11. The receptor's source is a woman aged 50 to 65 with acute or convalescent COVID-19. This chain links TRBV3-1 (or the pseudogene TRBV3-2) with TRBJ1-2, with 7 bases identical to TRBD1. Input material: peripheral blood. The chain's CDR3 is CASSQEGERGLIYGYTF. CDR3 DNA sequence: TGTGCCAGCAGCCAAGAAGGCGAGAGGGGGCTGATCTATGGCTACACCTTC.